A single sample gave rise to the 30 T cell receptor beta chains below, sequenced in a study of shared clonotypes between healthy human individuals. Libraries were prepared by immunoSEQ multiplex PCR; TCRdb keeps only in-frame clonotypes and omits some of them. The sample lists a few million clones, approximately 90% occurring once. Sequenced: naive CD4+ T cells sorted from blood. Subset described: CD45RA+ positively selected. These receptors were taken from a young man in good health.

About this clone itself: The sample has other DNA sequences that encode this CDR3 too. The J gene is TRBJ1-6, the V gene TRBV11-3; TRBD1 matches at 10 bases. CDR3 length: 15 amino acids. Per the germline V gene, CDR1 is SGHNT and CDR2 is YENEEA. V lost 4 bases to trimming and J lost 7 bases; unmatched junction nucleotides: 4. CDR3 in amino acids: CASSSGTGANSPLHF. In DNA, the CDR3 is TGTGCCAGCAGCTCGGGGACAGGGGCGAATTCACCCCTCCACTTT.

In this sample, this clone turned up once. This chain connects TRBV6-6 to TRBJ1-4; D is possibly TRBD1 (6 bases). The ends were cut back, 7 bases at V and 7 bases at J, with 16 bases in the middle. Germline V gene lookup returns CDR1 MNHNY and CDR2 SVGAGI (reference sequence). CDR3 length equals 14 residues. CDR3 protein: CASKKGGLGEKLFF. The CDR3 coding sequence is TGTGCCAGCAAGAAAGGGGGTCTGGGTGAAAAACTGTTTTTT.

This clone was counted between two and nine times. The rearrangement uses TRBV4-3 and TRBJ1-5; weak D call: TRBD1 (5 bases). Trimming cost V 4 bases and J 5 bases, with 9 bases left between them. This CDR3 has 13 residues. Germline-derived CDR1 and CDR2 are LGHNA and YSLEER. CDR3 DNA sequence: TGCGCCAGCAGCCTAAAACAGGATCAGCCCCAGCATTTT. Translation gives CASSLKQDQPQHF.

The chain links TRBV28 to TRBJ2-7; D gene ambiguous. Germline V lookup: CDR1 MDHEN, CDR2 SYDVKM. Deletions cut 4 bases from V and 2 bases from J, with 18 bases between. The CDR3 contains 16 residues. CDR3 sequence (DNA): TGTGCCAGCAGTTCCTCGAGTTTCTCCGTTCCCTACGAGCAGTACTTC. It is translated as CASSSSSFSVPYEQYF.

This chain uses TRBV7-2 with TRBJ2-7; either TRBD1 or TRBD2 may fit D (5 bases each). The CDR3 is made up of 16 amino acids. In germline, CDR1 is SGHTA, CDR2 FQGNSA. V lost 1 base, J lost 5 bases, and 18 bases lay in between. CDR3 loop: CASSLDGAGVRDEQYF. CDR3 DNA: TGTGCCAGCAGCTTAGACGGGGCAGGTGTGCGGGACGAGCAGTACTTC.

Worth noting for this clone: Other DNA sequences in this sample translate to the same CDR3. V and J are TRBV7-9 and TRBJ1-4, with D unclear. Trimming removed 1 base at V and 4 bases at J, with 7 bases between. The CDR3 runs to 14 residues. CDR1 and CDR2 from the germline V gene are SEHNR and FQNEAQ (reference sequence). CDR3 nucleotide sequence: TGTGCCAGCAGCTTAGGGGGTGGTAATGAAAAACTGTTTTTT. Translated, it gives CASSLGGGNEKLFF.

The chain links TRBV28 to TRBJ2-7; no clear D gene. Germline V gene data show CDR1 as MDHEN and CDR2 as SYDVKM. V dropped 6 bases and J dropped 6 bases, with 24 bases sitting between them. This CDR3 is 16 amino acids long. The CDR3 loop is CASSSPLFGRALEQYF. The CDR3 region has the DNA TGTGCCAGCAGCTCCCCCCTTTTTGGTCGAGCCCTCGAGCAGTACTTC.

In DNA form, the CDR3 reads TGTGCCAGCAGCCAAGACCCCCATGAAAAACTGTTTTTT. Its translation: CASSQDPHEKLFF. The chain is built from TRBV7-9 and TRBJ1-4; unclear D gene. The CDR3 loop spans 13 amino acids. Germline CDR1 reads SEHNR; CDR2 reads FQNEAQ (reference sequence). V was shortened by 5 bases and J by 6 bases, with 10 bases between the two germline ends.

This sequence joins TRBV11-2 and TRBJ2-7; D is ambiguous. V lost 6 bases and J 0 bases, leaving 15 bases between the germline ends. Germline lookup yields CDR1 SGHAT and CDR2 FQNNGV. The CDR3 spans 15 residues. CDR3 nucleotide sequence: TGTGCCAGCAGTCCCGACCGCATCCTCTCCTACGAGCAGTACTTC. Amino acids: CASSPDRILSYEQYF.

V is TRBV5-1 and J is TRBJ2-1, with D possibly TRBD2 on 6 matching bases. The germline V gene has CDR1 SGHRS and CDR2 YFSETQ. V gave up 3 bases and J gave up 8 bases, with 18 bases separating them. The CDR3 totals 15 residues. CDR3 in DNA: TGCGCCAGCAGCTCTAGGACGGGGACTTCGGATGAGCAGTTCTTC. The encoded protein is CASSSRTGTSDEQFF.

J is TRBJ1-1 and V is TRBV5-4; perhaps TRBD1 as D (5 bases). The CDR3 covers 18 residues. Germline CDR1 and CDR2: SGHNT and YYREEE (reference sequence). Trimming took off 0 bases at V and 5 bases at J, with 23 bases between the two ends. The CDR3 here is CASSLDFGVGGSKTEAFF. The CDR3 nucleotides read TGTGCCAGCAGCTTGGACTTTGGAGTGGGGGGTTCGAAGACTGAAGCTTTCTTT.

This rearrangement joins TRBV7-9 to TRBJ1-1; D gene uncertain. In germline, CDR1 is SEHNR, CDR2 FQNEAQ (reference sequence). This CDR3 is built from 14 residues. V was trimmed by 3 bases and J by 0 bases, leaving 8 bases between them. The chain's CDR3 is CASSFDGMNTEAFF. CDR3 DNA sequence: TGTGCCAGCAGCTTCGACGGCATGAACACTGAAGCTTTCTTT.

The chain joins TRBV19 to TRBJ1-3, with no clear D. CDR1 and CDR2 (germline): LNHDA, SQIVND (reference sequence). The CDR3 loop spans 15 amino acids. The germline V and J ends were trimmed by 7 bases and 2 bases, with 15 bases remaining between them. CDR3 sequence: CASTSGMSTGNTIYF. The CDR3 DNA reads as TGTGCCAGTACCTCCGGAATGTCGACTGGAAACACCATATATTTT.

The chain is built from TRBV19 and TRBJ1-5, with D perhaps matching TRBD1 (6 bases). The CDR3 length is 15 residues. The ends were cut back, 3 bases at V and 7 bases at J, with 16 bases in the middle. Looked up from germline, CDR1 is LNHDA and CDR2 is SQIVND (reference sequence). As DNA, the CDR3 is TGTGCCAGTAGTATTCTCGCCAGGGGAGGACAGCCCCAGCATTTT. Translating it yields CASSILARGGQPQHF.

This chain connects TRBV19 to TRBJ2-1; the D gene is possibly TRBD1 (6 bases). The CDR3 is made up of 13 amino acids. V lost 6 bases to trimming and J lost 14 bases, with 20 bases between them. The V gene's germline CDR1 is LNHDA and CDR2 SQIVND (reference sequence). This CDR3 is CASSSQGTQGKFF. CDR3 sequence (DNA): TGTGCCAGTAGCTCACAGGGTACCCAAGGGAAGTTCTTC.

Note on this clone: Additional DNA sequences in this sample encode the identical CDR3. The chain joins TRBV7-9 to TRBJ2-5; D is undetermined. The CDR3 contains 11 residues. From germline, CDR1 is SEHNR and CDR2 FQNEAQ (reference sequence). V lost 5 bases to trimming and J lost 5 bases, with 6 bases between them. This CDR3 reads CASSPAETQYF. The CDR3 DNA is TGTGCCAGCAGCCCGGCGGAGACCCAGTACTTC.

A single count supports this clone. The V call is TRBV12-5, the J call TRBJ2-3; tentatively, D is TRBD1 or TRBD2 (6 bases each). Germline V gene data show CDR1 as LGHNT and CDR2 as FRNRAP. This CDR3 contains 13 residues. The CDR3 sequence is CAGGGTPTDTQYF. CDR3 in DNA: TGTGCCGGAGGGGGGACGCCCACAGATACGCAGTATTTT.

The chain joins TRBV19 to TRBJ2-2, with a tentative D call TRBD1 (5 bases). Trimming removed 7 bases at V and 5 bases at J, with 11 bases between. The CDR3 covers 13 residues. CDR1 is LNHDA, CDR2 SQIVND, per germline (reference sequence). The CDR3, as DNA: TGTGCCAGTACGATTCAGGGAACCGGGGAGCTGTTTTTT. Residues: CASTIQGTGELFF.

About this clone: The same CDR3 can be traced to other DNA sequences in this sample. The chain recombines TRBV28 with TRBJ1-1, with D unresolved. Trimming took off 6 bases at V and 0 bases at J, with 5 bases between the two ends. The CDR3 totals 12 residues. Germline CDR1 is MDHEN and CDR2 is SYDVKM. The CDR3 DNA is TGTGCCAGCAGGGCGGTGAACACTGAAGCTTTCTTT. It yields the protein CASRAVNTEAFF.

This sequence joins TRBV1 and TRBJ2-7; the table names TRBD1, a call not compared with the DNA. TRBV1 is labeled a pseudogene. The CDR3 covers 16 residues. The CDR3 DNA reads as TGCACCAGCAGCCAAGATTGGGACAGGGAAACCTACGAGCAGTACTTC. It is translated as CTSSQDWDRETYEQYF.

Worth noting for this clone: This sample includes further DNA sequences coding for the same CDR3. The genes are TRBV5-1 and TRBJ2-3; 8 nucleotides align to TRBD2. The CDR3 covers 14 residues. V lost 4 bases, J lost 1 base, and 2 bases stayed unmatched. Germline V gene sequence: CDR1 SGHRS, CDR2 YFSETQ. The CDR3: CASSLTSGTDTQYF. Here the CDR3 DNA reads TGCGCCAGCAGCCTGACTAGCGGCACAGATACGCAGTATTTT.

This clone was seen only once. The J gene is TRBJ1-2, the V gene TRBV28; 9 nucleotides line up with TRBD1. J was trimmed by 4 bases and V by 7 bases; bases with no gene match: 7. There are 14 residues in the CDR3. Germline-derived CDR1 and CDR2 are MDHEN and SYDVKM. DNA of the CDR3: TGTGCCAGCAAGACAGGGGGGGATCTCTATGGCTACACCTTC. This sequence encodes CASKTGGDLYGYTF.

This sequence joins TRBV5-8 and TRBJ2-3; the D gene is possibly TRBD1 (6 bases). Trimming shortened V by 4 bases and J by 0 bases, and 12 bases separated the two germline ends. In germline, CDR1 is SGHTS, CDR2 YDEGEE. CDR3 length equals 15 residues. CDR3 sequence (DNA): TGTGCCAGCAGCGTCGGACAGTTTAGCACAGATACGCAGTATTTT. It encodes CASSVGQFSTDTQYF. The full variable domain, in which reference TRBV5-8 and TRBJ2-3 provide the parts outside the CDR3, is EAGVTQSPTHLIKTRGQQATLRCSPISGHTSVYWYQQALGLGLQFLLWYDEGEERNRGNFPPRFSGRQFPNYSSELNVNALELEDSALYLCASSVGQFSTDTQYFGPGTRLTVL.

The V gene is TRBV5-1, the J gene TRBJ2-3; 15 bases agree with TRBD2. This CDR3 comprises 17 residues. Losses at the gene ends were 5 bases for V and 6 bases for J; bases not matched to a gene: 10. Germline values: CDR1 SGHRS, CDR2 YFSETQ. Written as DNA, the CDR3 is TGCGCCAGCAGTTTACGGACTAGCGGGGGGGCCCGGGATACGCAGTATTTT. Translation gives CASSLRTSGGARDTQYF.

The chain employs TRBV5-1 and TRBJ1-2; no clear D. The CDR3 contains 14 residues. Per the germline V gene, CDR1 is SGHRS and CDR2 is YFSETQ. The V end lost 0 bases, the J end lost 2 bases, and 8 bases lay between the germline ends. CDR3 sequence: CASSLVVENYGYTF. The CDR3 coding sequence is TGCGCCAGCAGCTTGGTAGTGGAAAACTATGGCTACACCTTC.

V usage is TRBV4-1 and J usage is TRBJ1-2, with TRBD1 matching over 8 bases. CDR3 size: 15 residues. Per germline, CDR1 MGHRA and CDR2 YSYEKL. With V trimmed by 1 base and J by 8 bases, 9 bases remained unmatched. The CDR3 here is CASSQVGQGAEGYTF. The DNA of the CDR3 is TGCGCCAGCAGCCAAGTTGGGCAGGGGGCTGAGGGCTACACCTTC.

V gene TRBV5-6 combines with J gene TRBJ2-7; TRBD1 might be the D (6 bases). In germline, CDR1 is SGHDT, CDR2 YYEEEE. V lost 2 bases and J lost 2, with 11 bases in between. This CDR3 spans 14 amino acids. The CDR3 nucleotides are TGTGCCAGCAGCTTCGGGACATCTCCCTACGAGCAGTACTTC. It is translated as CASSFGTSPYEQYF.

This rearrangement joins TRBV7-9 to TRBJ1-4, with 7 bases aligning to TRBD1. With V trimmed by 5 bases and J by 5 bases, 14 bases remained unmatched. Germline V gives CDR1 SEHNR, CDR2 FQNEAQ (reference sequence). The CDR3 has 17 residues. CDR3 sequence (DNA): TGTGCCAGCAGCGCAATCGATAGTGGGGACAGAAATGAAAAACTGTTTTTT. Translation: CASSAIDSGDRNEKLFF. Drawing the rest from reference TRBV7-9 and TRBJ1-4, the complete variable domain is DTGVSQNPRHKITKRGQNVTFRCDPISEHNRLYWYRQTLGQGPEFLTYFQNEAQLEKSRLLSDRFSAERPKGSFSTLEIQRTEQGDSAMYLCASSAIDSGDRNEKLFFGSGTQLSVL.

The J gene is TRBJ1-4, the V gene TRBV6-1, with 7 bases aligning to TRBD1. The germline V gene has CDR1 MNHNS and CDR2 SASEGT. CDR3 length: 14 residues. Germline trimming cut 7 bases from V and 4 bases from J; bases unmatched to any gene: 6. This chain's CDR3 is CASTRQGYNEKLFF. CDR3 bases: TGTGCCAGCACCAGACAGGGATATAATGAAAAACTGTTTTTT.

The chain recombines TRBV4-1 with TRBJ2-3, with D hard to call. The CDR3 contains 12 residues. Per germline, CDR1 MGHRA and CDR2 YSYEKL. Trimming removed 0 bases from V and 9 bases from J, with 7 bases in between. The CDR3 DNA reads as TGCGCCAGCAGCCAAGAATTGGGAACGCAGTATTTT. It encodes CASSQELGTQYF.